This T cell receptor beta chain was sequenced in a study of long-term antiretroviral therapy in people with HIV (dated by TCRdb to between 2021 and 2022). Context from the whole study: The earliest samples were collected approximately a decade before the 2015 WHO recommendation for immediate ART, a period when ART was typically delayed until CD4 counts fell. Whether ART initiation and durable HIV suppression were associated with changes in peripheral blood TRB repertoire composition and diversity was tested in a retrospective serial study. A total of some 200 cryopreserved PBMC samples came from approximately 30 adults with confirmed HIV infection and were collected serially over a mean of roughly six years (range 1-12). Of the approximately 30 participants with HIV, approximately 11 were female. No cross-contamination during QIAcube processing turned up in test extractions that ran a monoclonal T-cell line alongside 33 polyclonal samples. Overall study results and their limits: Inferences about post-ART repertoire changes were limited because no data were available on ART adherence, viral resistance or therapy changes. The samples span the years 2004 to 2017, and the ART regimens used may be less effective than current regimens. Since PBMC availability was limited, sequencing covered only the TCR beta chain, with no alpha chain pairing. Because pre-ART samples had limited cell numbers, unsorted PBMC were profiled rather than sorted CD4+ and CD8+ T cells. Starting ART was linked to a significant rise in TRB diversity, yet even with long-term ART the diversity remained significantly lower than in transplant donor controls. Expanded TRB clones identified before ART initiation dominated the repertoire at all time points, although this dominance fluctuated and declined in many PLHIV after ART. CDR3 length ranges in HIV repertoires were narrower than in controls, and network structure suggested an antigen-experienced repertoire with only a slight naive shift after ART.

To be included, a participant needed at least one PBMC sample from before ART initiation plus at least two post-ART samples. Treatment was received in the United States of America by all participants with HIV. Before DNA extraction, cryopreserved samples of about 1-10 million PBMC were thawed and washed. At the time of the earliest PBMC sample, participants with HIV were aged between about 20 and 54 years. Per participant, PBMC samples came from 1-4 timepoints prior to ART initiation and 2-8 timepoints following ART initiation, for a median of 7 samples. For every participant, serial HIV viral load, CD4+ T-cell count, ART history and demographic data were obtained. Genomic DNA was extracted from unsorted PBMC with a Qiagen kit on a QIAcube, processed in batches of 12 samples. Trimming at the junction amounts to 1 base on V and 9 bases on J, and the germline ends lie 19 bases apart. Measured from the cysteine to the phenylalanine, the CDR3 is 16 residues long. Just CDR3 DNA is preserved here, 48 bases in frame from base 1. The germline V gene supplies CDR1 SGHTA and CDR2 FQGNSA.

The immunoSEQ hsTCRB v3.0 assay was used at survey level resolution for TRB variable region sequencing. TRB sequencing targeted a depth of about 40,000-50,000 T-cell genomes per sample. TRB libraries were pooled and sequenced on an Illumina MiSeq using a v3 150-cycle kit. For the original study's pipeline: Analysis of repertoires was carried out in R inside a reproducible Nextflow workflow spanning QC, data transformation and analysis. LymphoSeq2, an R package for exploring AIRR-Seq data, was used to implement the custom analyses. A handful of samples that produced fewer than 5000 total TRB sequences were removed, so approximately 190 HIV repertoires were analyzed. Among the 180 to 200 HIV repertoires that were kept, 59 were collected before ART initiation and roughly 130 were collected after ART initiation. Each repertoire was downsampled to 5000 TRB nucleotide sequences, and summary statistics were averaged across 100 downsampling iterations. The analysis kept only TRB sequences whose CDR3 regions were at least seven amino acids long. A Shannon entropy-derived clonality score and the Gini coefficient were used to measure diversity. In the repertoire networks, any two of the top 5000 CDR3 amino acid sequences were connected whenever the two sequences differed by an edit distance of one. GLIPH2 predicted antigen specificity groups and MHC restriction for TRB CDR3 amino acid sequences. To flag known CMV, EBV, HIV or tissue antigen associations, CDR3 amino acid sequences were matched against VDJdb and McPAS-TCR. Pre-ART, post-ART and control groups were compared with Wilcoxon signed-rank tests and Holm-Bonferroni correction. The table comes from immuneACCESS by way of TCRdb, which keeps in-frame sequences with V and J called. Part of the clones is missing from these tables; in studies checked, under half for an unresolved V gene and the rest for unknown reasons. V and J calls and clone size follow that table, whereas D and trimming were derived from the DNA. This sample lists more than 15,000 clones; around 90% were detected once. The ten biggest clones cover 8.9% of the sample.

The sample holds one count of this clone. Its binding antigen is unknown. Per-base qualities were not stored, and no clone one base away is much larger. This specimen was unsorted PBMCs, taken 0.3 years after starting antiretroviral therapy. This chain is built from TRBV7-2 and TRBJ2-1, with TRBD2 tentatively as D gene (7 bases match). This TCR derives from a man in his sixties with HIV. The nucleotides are TGTGCCAGCAGCTTAGGGTTCGCGGGGGCCGGGGCTGAGCAGTTCTTC. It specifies CASSLGFAGAGAEQFF.